The 8 T cell receptor beta chains listed next were all sequenced from one sample in a study of beta chain features in type 1 diabetes. The study reverse transcribed the entire isolated RNA, so it sequenced expressed TCRB transcripts. The method was immunoSEQ multiplex PCR; TCRdb's version includes in-frame clones alone and lacks a portion of them. The sample includes under 950,000 clones, 15% to 20% of them seen just once. The specimen was naive CD4+ T cells from blood. The origin of the receptors is a woman under 30 in good health.

The chain is built from TRBV5-4 and TRBJ2-4; 7 nucleotides match TRBD1. CDR1 and CDR2 (germline): SGHNT, YYREEE (reference sequence). Losses at the gene ends were 4 bases for V and 6 bases for J; bases not matched to a gene: 13. The CDR3 has 16 residues. CDR3 nucleotides: TGTGCCAGCAGCCAAGAGCCTGACAGGGCCGGAAACATTCAGTACTTC. It specifies CASSQEPDRAGNIQYF. Using reference TRBV5-4 and TRBJ2-4 for the parts outside the CDR3, the full variable domain is ETGVTQSPTHLIKTRGQQVTLRCSSQSGHNTVSWYQQALGQGPQFIFQYYREEENGRGNFPPRFSGLQFPNYSSELNVNALELDDSALYLCASSQEPDRAGNIQYFGAGTRLSVL.

V usage is TRBV6-6 and J usage is TRBJ1-5; 8 bases are a match to TRBD1. V gave up 5 bases and J gave up 7 bases; unmatched junction bases: 7. Germline CDR1 is MNHNY and CDR2 is SVGAGI (reference sequence). The CDR3 length is 14 residues. CDR3 DNA sequence: TGTGCCAGCAGTACTGACAGGGGCGGCCAGCCCCAGCATTTT. Protein product: CASSTDRGGQPQHF.

The gene calls are TRBV6-6 and TRBJ1-1; D is perhaps TRBD1 (5 bases). Per germline, CDR1 MNHNY and CDR2 SVGAGI (reference sequence). This CDR3 is 13 amino acids long. The V gene lost 6 bases and the J gene lost 1 base, with 9 bases spanning the gap. The CDR3 bases are TGTGCCAGCAGGGGGCAGGAGAACACTGAAGCTTTCTTT. Its protein is CASRGQENTEAFF.

The V call is TRBV4-2, the J call TRBJ1-2; D is ambiguous. The germline V and J ends were trimmed by 0 bases and 4 bases, with 15 bases remaining between them. Germline V gene sequence: CDR1 LGHNA, CDR2 YNFKEQ. The CDR3 has 16 amino acids. CDR3 in amino acids: CASSQDMVPETYGYTF. The CDR3 DNA is TGTGCCAGCAGCCAAGATATGGTCCCGGAGACCTATGGCTACACCTTC.

The table lists this clone with a few counts. The rearrangement uses TRBV6-6 and TRBJ2-7; D possibly uses TRBD1 or TRBD2 (6 bases each). Germline CDR1 is MNHNY and CDR2 is SVGAGI (reference sequence). The CDR3 consists of 14 residues. V shed 5 bases and J shed 2 bases, with 13 bases lying between them. The CDR3 sequence is CASSPGGSTYEQYF. The CDR3 nucleotides read TGTGCCAGCAGTCCCGGGGGCAGCACCTACGAGCAGTACTTC.

V is TRBV2 and J is TRBJ2-1; the match to TRBD2 covers 9 bases. The CDR3 consists of 15 residues. Unmatched junction bases numbered 9, after V lost 4 bases and J lost 8 bases. Germline V gives CDR1 SNHLY, CDR2 FYNNEI. This CDR3 reads CASSGRLAGRYEQFF. The DNA of the CDR3 is TGTGCCAGCAGTGGTCGTCTAGCGGGAAGGTATGAGCAGTTCTTC.

The genes are TRBV5-1 and TRBJ2-5; D is perhaps TRBD1 (7 bases). V was clipped by 5 bases and J by 2 bases, with 13 bases between them. Germline V gives CDR1 SGHRS, CDR2 YFSETQ. There are 14 residues in the CDR3. In DNA, the CDR3 is TGCGCCAGCAGTTCAGGGGGACTGCAAGAGACCCAGTACTTC. Encoded protein: CASSSGGLQETQYF.

The genes are TRBV7-2 and TRBJ2-3, with 7 bases lining up with TRBD1. CDR3 length: 14 amino acids. The V gene end was trimmed by 5 bases and the J gene end by 5 bases; junction bases not matched to a gene: 7. Germline V CDR1 and CDR2: SGHTA, FQGNSA. CDR3 sequence reads: CASSPDRAGDTQYF. As DNA, the CDR3 is TGTGCCAGCAGCCCCGACAGGGCGGGAGATACGCAGTATTTT. The variable domain in full, with the rest retrieved from reference TRBV7-2 and TRBJ2-3, is GAGVSQSPSNKVTEKGKDVELRCDPISGHTALYWYRQSLGQGLEFLIYFQGNSAPDKSGLPSDRFSAERTGGSVSTLTIQRTQQEDSAVYLCASSPDRAGDTQYFGPGTRLTVL.